This T cell receptor (beta chain) was recorded in a study of Graves' ophthalmopathy and Graves' hyperthyroidism. Study overall: Upon initial diagnosis and before any treatment, peripheral blood was collected.

The CDR3 is 17 amino acids. J was trimmed by 1 base and V by 4 bases; bases with no gene match: 9. Germline CDR1 MNHEY, CDR2 SVGEGT. RNA transcripts yielded amplified TCR beta CDR3 regions. Scientists carried out first-round RT-PCR using HTBI primers and then a second-round multiplex PCR. From the multiplex PCR reads, TCRdb called clonotypes with MiXCR, one entry per CDR3 protein. Among roughly 160,000 distinct CDR3 sequences listed, roughly two fifths were seen once. Each diagnosis was determined on the basis of clinical symptoms, serum thyroxine, TRAb, thyroid ultrasound and orbital computed tomography. In its sample, this clonotype was seen many times.

This sequence was found in a young man with Graves' ophthalmopathy. The genes are TRBV6-2 or TRBV6-3 and TRBJ2-2; 7 bases line up with TRBD2. Specimen: peripheral blood. CDR3 region: CASSSLLGGGNTGELFF. The DNA of the CDR3 is TGTGCCAGCAGTTCCCTCCTTGGCGGGGGGAACACCGGGGAGCTGTTTTTT.